The 15 T cell receptor beta chains presented below share a single source sample, sequenced in a study of early T cells in non-severe SARS-CoV-2 infection. TCRdb analysed the 5' RACE reads with MiXCR anew, one entry per CDR3 protein. The sample records 32,000 or so distinct CDR3 sequences, 8% to 9.5% being singletons. The sample comprised whole blood. Source of these receptors: an adult who was a healthcare worker with PCR-confirmed SARS-CoV-2 infection or an uninfected control (not recorded which).

This clonotype was picked up many times. The rearrangement links TRBV2 to TRBJ2-3; 7 bases are shared with TRBD2. Per germline, CDR1 SNHLY and CDR2 FYNNEI. The V gene end was trimmed by 3 bases and the J gene end by 8 bases; junction bases not matched to a gene: 5. The CDR3 covers 13 residues. The CDR3 DNA reads as TGTGCCAGCAGTGAGAATCCGGGAGGTACGCAGTATTTT. As protein: CASSENPGGTQYF.

This clonotype was seen many times. The V call is TRBV5-1, the J call TRBJ2-5; TRBD1 matches at 11 bases. V shed 6 bases and J 5 bases; nucleotides not matched to a gene: 3. CDR3 length: 13 residues. Germline V gene sequence: CDR1 SGHRS, CDR2 YFSETQ. The CDR3 here is CASTRTGGETQYF. The CDR3 DNA sequence: TGCGCCAGCACCCGGACAGGGGGCGAGACCCAGTACTTC.

This clonotype was seen at least ten times. The chain uses TRBV6-1 and TRBJ1-4, with D tentatively TRBD1 (6 bases). V was clipped by 2 bases and J by 8 bases, with 15 bases between them. In germline, CDR1 is MNHNS, CDR2 SASEGT. CDR3 length: 15 amino acids. The CDR3 region has the DNA TGTGCCAGCAGTGAACGGGGGGCGCGAGAAGAAAAACTGTTTTTT. Protein sequence: CASSERGAREEKLFF.

This clonotype was observed at least ten times. The chain carries TRBV12-3 or TRBV12-4 and TRBJ2-1; perhaps TRBD1 as D (5 bases). The CDR3 is made up of 12 amino acids. V was trimmed by 5 bases and J by 7 bases, leaving 9 bases between them. The CDR3 protein is CASSPRVNEQFF. In nucleotides, the CDR3 is TGTGCCAGCAGTCCCAGGGTGAATGAGCAGTTCTTC.

Ten or more counts support this clonotype. This sequence joins TRBV5-1 and TRBJ2-1; 13 bases are a match to TRBD2. This CDR3 has 18 amino acids. The V gene's germline CDR1 is SGHRS and CDR2 YFSETQ. The junction had 15 bases not matched to a gene; V was cut back by 4 bases and J by 8 bases. CDR3 bases: TGCGCCAGCAGCAGTACTAGCGGGGGGGCCTCGACCAAAGATGAGCAGTTCTTC. Its protein product is CASSSTSGGASTKDEQFF.

On this clonotype: A much bigger clone sits one base away, suggesting this may be a read error. The chain is built from TRBV20-1 and TRBJ2-6; D is unresolved. This CDR3 contains 15 residues. The germline gives CDR1 DFQATT, CDR2 SNEGSKA (reference sequence). The CDR3 reads CSAGDLKAGANVLTF. In DNA, the CDR3 is TGCAGTGCTGGAGATCTTAAGGCTGGGGCCAACGTCCTGACTTTC.

In this sample, this clonotype turned up many times. This sequence joins TRBV18 and TRBJ1-4, with 9 bases lining up with TRBD1. Germline trimming cut 6 bases from V and 2 bases from J; bases unmatched to any gene: 19. The CDR3 totals 20 residues. Germline V gives CDR1 KGHSH, CDR2 LQKENI. In DNA, the CDR3 is TGTGCCAGCTCGTCGAGTTTAACCGGGACAGGGACCTCCACTAATGAAAAACTGTTTTTT. This translates into CASSSSLTGTGTSTNEKLFF. The complete variable domain, with remaining parts taken from reference TRBV18 and TRBJ1-4, reads NAGVMQNPRHLVRRRGQEARLRCSPMKGHSHVYWYRQLPEEGLKFMVYLQKENIIDESGMPKERFSAEFPKEGPSILRIQQVVRGDSAAYFCASSSSLTGTGTSTNEKLFFGSGTQLSVL.

This clonotype was observed at least ten times. The chain carries TRBV12-5 and TRBJ1-1; D not certain. Trimming removed 0 bases from V and 8 bases from J, with 19 bases in between. There are 16 residues in the CDR3. CDR1 is LGHNT, CDR2 FRNRAP, per germline. Written as DNA, the CDR3 is TGTGCTAGTGGTTTGGTGACAAGTCCCGAGAGGTCAGAAGCTTTCTTT. Protein sequence: CASGLVTSPERSEAFF.

The chain recombines TRBV9 with TRBJ2-1, with D possibly TRBD1 on 6 matching bases. Germline CDR1 reads SGDLS; CDR2 reads YYNGEE. The CDR3 is 14 residues long. V was shortened by 5 bases and J by 7 bases, with 16 bases between the two germline ends. CDR3 sequence reads: CASSFRDTGNEQFF. The DNA for the CDR3 is TGTGCCAGCAGTTTCCGGGACACCGGGAATGAGCAGTTCTTC.

This clonotype was counted ten times or more. The chain couples TRBV7-6 to TRBJ2-1; D may be TRBD2 (5 bases). CDR1 and CDR2 from the germline V gene are SGHVS and FNYEAQ. This CDR3 is 13 amino acids long. V lost 5 bases, J lost 7 bases, and 12 bases lay in between. The CDR3 DNA sequence: TGTGCCAGCAGCCCAGCGGCTGAGAATGAGCAGTTCTTC. This encodes CASSPAAENEQFF.

This clonotype was counted at least ten times. This chain joins TRBV7-2 and TRBJ2-7, with D unclear. V lost 7 bases to trimming and J lost 3 bases, with 7 bases between them. Germline V lookup: CDR1 SGHTA, CDR2 FQGNSA. This CDR3 is built from 11 residues. CDR3 sequence reads: CASILNYEQYF. For the CDR3, the DNA is TGTGCCAGCATCCTGAACTACGAGCAGTACTTC.

CDR3 bases: TGTGCCTGGAGCAGGGACAGGGGCGCTGAAGCTTTCTTT. It is translated as CAWSRDRGAEAFF. The rearrangement links TRBV30 to TRBJ1-1, with 10 bases matching TRBD1. Germline V gene data show CDR1 as GTSNPN and CDR2 as SVGIG (reference sequence). The CDR3 has 13 amino acids. The V gene end was trimmed by 3 bases and the J gene end by 6 bases; junction bases not matched to a gene: 4.

This clonotype was found a few times. V gene TRBV20-1 combines with J gene TRBJ2-7, with 12 positions matching TRBD2. Trimming at V came to 6 bases and at J to 1 base, leaving 7 bases not matched to a gene. CDR3 length: 15 residues. CDR1 is DFQATT and CDR2 is SNEGSKA in the germline V gene (reference sequence). The CDR3 region has the DNA TGCAGTGCCCGGGGACTAGCGGGCGATTCCTACGAGCAGTACTTC. This translates into CSARGLAGDSYEQYF.

Only a few counts were recorded for this clonotype. CDR3 in amino acids: CASSYTLAGREQYF. The CDR3 nucleotides read TGTGCCAGCAGTTACACATTGGCAGGGCGAGAGCAGTACTTC. V is TRBV12-3 or TRBV12-4 and J is TRBJ2-7, with a weak D call TRBD1 (5 bases). There are 14 residues in the CDR3. Trimming removed 4 bases at V and 7 bases at J, with 17 bases between.

This clonotype was found many times. The chain is built from TRBV12-5 and TRBJ2-7, with TRBD1 identical over 10 bases. The ends lost 2 bases at V and 3 bases at J; junction bases unmatched: 7. The germline V gene encodes CDR1 LGHNT and CDR2 FRNRAP. The CDR3 has 16 amino acids. CDR3 loop: CASGLYGTGANYEQYF. CDR3 DNA: TGTGCTAGTGGTTTGTACGGGACAGGGGCAAACTACGAGCAGTACTTC.